These 21 T cell receptor beta chains were sequenced from one sample in a study of CD8+ T cells in alopecia areata. Extracted RNA was reverse transcribed into cDNA, the sequencing template. The assay was immunoSEQ multiplex PCR, and TCRdb's table has in-frame clones only and misses some. The sample holds about 82,000 clones; approximately 50% are singletons and the top ten take roughly 6%. The sample taken for sequencing was NKG2D-high CD8+ T cells sorted from blood. The origin of the receptors is a human donor with alopecia areata.

This clone has more than one count but fewer than ten. As DNA, the CDR3 is TGTGCCTGGTCACTAGCGGGAGTTGTTAATGAGCAGTTCTTC. It codes for CAWSLAGVVNEQFF. The chain employs TRBV30 and TRBJ2-1, with 11 bases aligning to TRBD2. In germline, CDR1 is GTSNPN, CDR2 SVGIG (reference sequence). The trim removed 5 bases at V and 7 bases at J, leaving 7 bases unmatched. The CDR3 totals 14 residues.

The count of this clone is one. V and J are TRBV2 and TRBJ1-5; tentative D call: TRBD1 (5 bases). This CDR3 spans 14 amino acids. V lost 4 bases, J lost 6 bases, and 13 bases lay in between. Germline CDR1 is SNHLY and CDR2 is FYNNEI. The CDR3 DNA reads as TGTGCCAGCAGTGTGGGGGGAAACGGTCAGCCCCAGCATTTT. This gives the protein CASSVGGNGQPQHF.

This clone was detected a few times. This chain joins TRBV29-1 and TRBJ2-7; 7 bases align to TRBD2. Unmatched junction bases numbered 4, after V lost 5 bases and J lost 6 bases. In germline, CDR1 is SQVTM, CDR2 ANQGSEA. The CDR3 has 11 residues. The DNA for the CDR3 is TGCAGCGTTAGAGGGGAGGGCGAGCAGTACTTC. Protein sequence: CSVRGEGEQYF.

V is TRBV27 and J is TRBJ2-1; D is unclear. Per the germline V gene, CDR1 is MNHEY and CDR2 is SMNVEV (reference sequence). V was shortened by 5 bases and J by 6 bases, with 11 bases between the two germline ends. CDR3 size: 13 residues. The chain's CDR3 is CASSARWPNEQFF. CDR3 DNA: TGTGCCAGCAGTGCTAGGTGGCCCAATGAGCAGTTCTTC.

V is TRBV27 and J is TRBJ2-3; D unclear. This CDR3 comprises 14 residues. Trimming pared 3 bases from V and 0 bases from J, leaving 7 bases between. Per germline, CDR1 MNHEY and CDR2 SMNVEV (reference sequence). The CDR3 reads CASSFGFSTDTQYF. As DNA, the CDR3 is TGTGCCAGCAGTTTTGGCTTCAGCACAGATACGCAGTATTTT.

V is TRBV29-1 and J is TRBJ2-7, with TRBD2 as a possible D gene (6 bases). Trimming pared 2 bases from V and 7 bases from J, leaving 15 bases between. CDR3 length equals 13 residues. The V gene's germline CDR1 is SQVTM and CDR2 ANQGSEA. CDR3 coding DNA: TGCAGCGTTGAACACGGGACTGTGGGAGAGCAGTACTTC. This encodes CSVEHGTVGEQYF.

In this sample, this clone turned up a few times. The chain employs TRBV11-2 and TRBJ2-5, with no clear D. The CDR3 is made up of 15 amino acids. V gave up 5 bases and J gave up 5 bases, with 18 bases separating them. Germline V gives CDR1 SGHAT, CDR2 FQNNGV. CDR3 sequence reads: CASSPDLVDGETQYF. The CDR3 DNA reads as TGTGCCAGCAGCCCCGACCTGGTGGACGGGGAGACCCAGTACTTC.

A few counts support this clone. The chain uses TRBV28 and TRBJ1-1, with D unresolved. Germline V gene lookup returns CDR1 MDHEN and CDR2 SYDVKM. The CDR3 runs 16 residues. V lost 6 bases, J lost 2 bases, and 19 bases lay in between. The CDR3 nucleotides are TGTGCCAGCAGAACTCATGACACGGCGAGAAACACTGAAGCTTTCTTT. Its protein is CASRTHDTARNTEAFF.

This clone was found a few times. The chain joins TRBV12-5 to TRBJ2-1, with 12 positions matching TRBD2. Germline lookup yields CDR1 LGHNT and CDR2 FRNRAP. Trimming cost V 4 bases and J 5 bases; bases outside gene matches: 3. The CDR3 extends over 15 amino acids. CDR3 sequence reads: CASGSSSGRDNEQFF. CDR3 in DNA: TGTGCTAGTGGTTCTTCTAGCGGGAGGGACAATGAGCAGTTCTTC.

The J gene is TRBJ2-7, the V gene TRBV28; tentatively, D is TRBD1 (6 bases). The CDR3 contains 13 residues. Trimming shortened V by 2 bases and J by 3 bases, and 8 bases separated the two germline ends. Germline assignment: CDR1 MDHEN and CDR2 SYDVKM. The CDR3 loop reads CASSLKGDYEQYF. CDR3 nucleotide sequence: TGTGCCAGCAGTTTAAAGGGGGACTACGAGCAGTACTTC.

This clone was observed a few times. The chain employs TRBV25-1 and TRBJ1-1; D unresolved. Trimming removed 0 bases at V and 1 base at J, with 3 bases between. The CDR3 is 13 amino acids. The germline CDR1 and CDR2 sequences are MGHDK and SYGVNS. The CDR3 DNA sequence: TGTGCCAGCAGTGAATACAGGAACACTGAAGCTTTCTTT. Amino acids: CASSEYRNTEAFF.

This sequence joins TRBV7-9 and TRBJ1-1; D call uncertain. CDR3 length equals 12 residues. Germline V CDR1 and CDR2: SEHNR, FQNEAQ (reference sequence). Trimming left V 10 bases short and J 4 bases short, with 13 bases between. The CDR3 DNA is TGTGCCACCCAGCTTGGTGGCACTGAAGCTTTCTTT. Residues: CATQLGGTEAFF.

The chain uses TRBV29-1 and TRBJ2-5; 9 nucleotides align to TRBD1. J was trimmed by 5 bases and V by 7 bases; bases with no gene match: 20. Germline lookup yields CDR1 SQVTM and CDR2 ANQGSEA. CDR3 length: 17 residues. CDR3 DNA: TGCAGCGCCAATAGACCGGGACAGGGCGGGATGGGGGAGACCCAGTACTTC. Its protein is CSANRPGQGGMGETQYF.

This clone was detected a few times. This chain joins TRBV6-6 and TRBJ2-3, with 10 bases aligning to TRBD1. V was pared by 4 bases and J by 2 bases, with 3 bases of the junction left unmatched. The CDR3 is 15 amino acids. Germline V gene data show CDR1 as MNHNY and CDR2 as SVGAGI (reference sequence). This chain's CDR3 is CASSSGQGLTDTQYF. The CDR3 bases are TGTGCCAGCAGTTCGGGACAGGGGCTCACAGATACGCAGTATTTT.

The rearrangement uses TRBV10-2 and TRBJ2-7; no reliable D call. Trimming cost V 6 bases and J 3 bases, with 9 bases left between them. CDR1 is WSHSY, CDR2 SAAADI, per germline. This CDR3 comprises 12 residues. CDR3 region: CASRDIHYEQYF. Written as DNA, the CDR3 is TGCGCCAGCAGGGATATACACTACGAGCAGTACTTC.

The chain uses TRBV28 and TRBJ2-1; 8 bases agree with TRBD2. Germline V gene lookup returns CDR1 MDHEN and CDR2 SYDVKM. The CDR3 is 16 amino acids. J was trimmed by 0 bases and V by 3 bases; bases with no gene match: 4. CDR3 sequence (DNA): TGTGCCAGCAGTTTGTTAGCGGGGAGCTCCTACAATGAGCAGTTCTTC. Its protein is CASSLLAGSSYNEQFF.

This chain joins TRBV7-9 and TRBJ2-3; maybe TRBD2 (6 bases). V was shortened by 8 bases and J by 5 bases, with 14 bases between the two germline ends. CDR3 length equals 13 residues. Germline assignment: CDR1 SEHNR and CDR2 FQNEAQ (reference sequence). The CDR3 sequence is CASLSGYEDTQYF. CDR3 DNA: TGTGCCAGCCTCAGCGGGTACGAAGATACGCAGTATTTT.

This clone has only one observation. The genes are TRBV5-6 and TRBJ2-5; D tentatively reads TRBD1 or TRBD2 (5 bases each). Germline V CDR1 and CDR2: SGHDT, YYEEEE. CDR3 length: 12 amino acids. V lost 4 bases and J 8 bases, leaving 12 bases between the germline ends. CDR3 protein: CASSPGTGTQYF. The DNA for the CDR3 is TGTGCCAGCAGCCCCGGGACGGGTACCCAGTACTTC.

This clone was detected only a few times. This chain joins TRBV21-1 and TRBJ2-7; the D call of TRBD2 is as the table states it, not checked on the DNA. TRBV21-1 is classified as a pseudogene. This CDR3 is built from 15 residues. The CDR3 DNA is TGTGCCAGCAGCAAAGGAGGGAGACCGCGATACGAGCAGTACTTC. This gives the protein CASSKGGRPRYEQYF.

Points on this clone: Relative to the germline gene, one junction end is altered; a read error may explain this. The chain is built from TRBV7-9 and TRBJ2-5; no firm D call. Germline CDR1 reads SEHNR; CDR2 reads FQNEAQ (reference sequence). This CDR3 has 15 amino acids. CDR3 nucleotide sequence: TGTGCCAGCAGCTCCCCGGACGAGAAACAAGGGACCCAGTACTTC. Its translation: CASSSPDEKQGTQYF. The variable domain in full, with the rest retrieved from reference TRBV7-9 and TRBJ2-5, is DTGVSQNPRHKITKRGQNVTFRCDPISEHNRLYWYRQTLGQGPEFLTYFQNEAQLEKSRLLSDRFSAERPKGSFSTLEIQRTEQGDSAMYLCASSSPDEKQGTQYFGPGTRLLVL.

Only a few counts were recorded for this clone. The gene calls are TRBV19 and TRBJ2-2, with no clear D. The V gene's germline CDR1 is LNHDA and CDR2 SQIVND (reference sequence). Trimming stripped 1 base from V and 7 bases from J, with 13 bases between. This CDR3 region has 15 residues. The DNA for the CDR3 is TGTGCCAGTAGTATAGCCTTTGGGCACCGCGGGGAGCTGTTTTTT. Translation: CASSIAFGHRGELFF.